This TCR beta chain is from a study of cytomegalovirus exposure and HLA in healthy donors. Looking at the study overall: Earlier findings included more than 95 million unique TCR beta sequences obtained from about 179 million T cells. General study points: An analysis done earlier found most TCR beta V segments productive about 90% or about 30% of the time. It was taken for granted in presence/absence analyses that sequencing depth across donors was roughly uniform. Researchers reported that three CMV-associated chains were confirmed in vitro as CMV antigen-specific.

Comments on this clone: Its antigen is unidentified.

The primer mix had 60 Vbeta and 13 Jbeta primers. Here immunoSEQ multiplex PCR was the method, and the copy in TCRdb shows in-frame clones only, minus some. Found here are 150,000 or so clones, approximately 74% of them singletons; the top ten hold roughly 7.5%. In germline, CDR1 is LGHNA, CDR2 YNFKEQ. The V and J ends lost 1 base and 3 bases respectively, with 10 bases between them. CDR3 length: 15 residues. Material: PBMCs. The chain joins TRBV4-2 to TRBJ2-1, with a weak D call TRBD2 (5 bases). The receptor was derived from a male donor in good health and CMV-seronegative. This CDR3 reads CASSQVPTIYNEQFF. In DNA form, the CDR3 reads TGTGCCAGCAGCCAAGTTCCGACTATCTACAATGAGCAGTTCTTC.